This section outlines one TCR beta chain sequence together with its context. Its antigen is undetermined. Clones were read by immunoSEQ multiplex PCR, and TCRdb kept only the in-frame ones, dropping some. The sample carries thousands of clones, more than 60% recorded once. These data originate in a study of radiation and T cells in renal cell carcinoma. The CDR3 is 16 amino acids. Germline V gene data show CDR1 as SGHVS and CDR2 as FNYEAQ. V was cut by 5 bases and J by 4 bases, with 17 bases left in between. Findings and limits, study-wide: Compared with controls, irradiated tumors showed greater TCR clonality. Tumor samples were small regions of around 0.91 g.

Stated treatment: treatment-naive control, cytoreductive nephrectomy. Control tumors came from treatment-naive patients without prior radiation. Control tumor donors were a handful of females and roughly 10 males, median age 57 years. The sequence derives from a human donor with renal cell carcinoma. The chain carries TRBV7-6 and TRBJ2-2; D could derive from TRBD1 or TRBD2 (6 bases each). The sample here was tumor tissue, taken from a patient whose treatment was nephrectomy without radiotherapy. CDR3 sequence: CASSQRGDTLTGELFF. CDR3 nucleotides: TGTGCCAGCAGCCAGAGGGGGGACACTCTCACCGGGGAGCTGTTTTTT.